This T cell receptor beta chain was obtained from a study of blood T cell repertoires in COVID-19. Study context: Collection of acute and convalescent COVID-19 samples took place in the United States, Italy and Spain. PBMCs, B-cell-depleted T cells, or T cells were the source of the cDNA or gDNA that made up the material.

Original processing notes: For nucleated cells, counts were estimated from reference gene primer amplification. Generated by immunoSEQ multiplex PCR, the TCRdb table keeps only in-frame clones and is missing some. D and trimming come from the DNA, and the V and J calls and clone size come from that table. Among a few hundred thousand clones listed, about 88% were seen once. Trimming pared 3 bases from V and 4 bases from J, leaving 10 bases between. This CDR3 comprises 14 residues. Germline lookup yields CDR1 SGHNT and CDR2 YYREEE (reference sequence). The gene calls are TRBV5-4 and TRBJ1-4; D may be TRBD1 (5 bases). This clonotype was sampled from a woman between 35 and 50 years old who had recovered from COVID-19. The material sequenced was peripheral blood. CDR3 sequence (DNA): TGTGCCAGCAGCTCCGACAGCCTTAATGAAAAACTGTTTTTT. Amino acids: CASSSDSLNEKLFF.